This entry lists 25 T cell receptor beta chains sequenced from one sample in a study of blood T cell repertoires in COVID-19. Some clones are missing from TCRdb's copy, which holds only in-frame ones; the method was immunoSEQ multiplex PCR. Of approximately 150,000 clones listed, 80% are singletons. Sequenced material: peripheral blood. The receptors were gathered from a woman aged 50 to 60 with acute or convalescent COVID-19.

V usage is TRBV28 and J usage is TRBJ2-1; D call uncertain. The CDR3 spans 12 residues. Trimming left V 6 bases short and J 10 bases short, with 13 bases between. Germline V gene data show CDR1 as MDHEN and CDR2 as SYDVKM. DNA of the CDR3: TGTGCCAGCAGAGGATCCTTGAGGGAGCAGTTCTTC. It encodes CASRGSLREQFF.

This clone occurred a few times. The chain couples TRBV7-9 to TRBJ1-2; D unresolved. The CDR3 loop spans 11 amino acids. Germline V gives CDR1 SEHNR, CDR2 FQNEAQ (reference sequence). Trimming stripped 4 bases from V and 7 bases from J, with 7 bases between. This chain's CDR3 is CASSSSPGYTF. In DNA, the CDR3 is TGTGCCAGCAGCTCCTCCCCTGGCTACACCTTC.

The rearrangement links TRBV6-6 to TRBJ2-7, with 9 bases aligning to TRBD1. V dropped 5 bases and J dropped 4; count of bases not matched to a gene: 6. Germline V CDR1 and CDR2: MNHNY, SVGAGI (reference sequence). The CDR3 sequence is 14 residues long. The CDR3: CASSDRDRVYEQYF. CDR3 bases: TGTGCCAGCAGTGACCGGGACAGGGTGTACGAGCAGTACTTC.

The V gene is TRBV7-9, the J gene TRBJ1-6; no firm D call. The ends were cut back, 5 bases at V and 6 bases at J, with 11 bases in the middle. The CDR3 is 14 residues long. In germline, CDR1 is SEHNR, CDR2 FQNEAQ (reference sequence). CDR3 nucleotides: TGTGCCAGCAGCCCCCTGCTGAGTAATTCACCCCTCCACTTT. Translation: CASSPLLSNSPLHF.

On this clone: This CDR3 is also generated by other DNA sequences in the sample. The chain uses TRBV5-1 and TRBJ1-1; D possibly corresponds to TRBD1 (5 bases). CDR1 and CDR2 (germline): SGHRS, YFSETQ. The CDR3 length is 14 residues. The V end was cut by 3 bases, the J end by 4 bases, with 13 bases between. The CDR3 is CASSYPREGTEAFF. The CDR3 bases are TGCGCCAGCAGCTACCCCAGGGAGGGCACTGAAGCTTTCTTT. Drawing the rest from reference TRBV5-1 and TRBJ1-1, the complete variable domain is KAGVTQTPRYLIKTRGQQVTLSCSPISGHRSVSWYQQTPGQGLQFLFEYFSETQRNKGNFPGRFSGRQFSNSRSEMNVSTLELGDSALYLCASSYPREGTEAFFGQGTRLTVV.

This sequence joins TRBV4-1 and TRBJ1-6, with 8 nucleotides matching TRBD1. Germline V gives CDR1 MGHRA, CDR2 YSYEKL. CDR3 size: 19 residues. V was pared by 0 bases and J by 8 bases, with 15 bases of the junction left unmatched. The chain's CDR3 is CASSQEASGGDFGHSPLHF. The CDR3, as DNA: TGCGCCAGCAGCCAAGAGGCTTCAGGGGGCGACTTTGGCCATTCACCCCTCCACTTT.

This clone came up once. The chain links TRBV5-1 to TRBJ1-3, with D maybe TRBD1 (5 bases). Germline V gene data show CDR1 as SGHRS and CDR2 as YFSETQ. V was trimmed by 4 bases and J by 0 bases, leaving 14 bases between them. This CDR3 spans 16 amino acids. The CDR3 bases are TGCGCCAGCAGCCAGGGTTCGACCACCTCTGGAAACACCATATATTTT. Its translation: CASSQGSTTSGNTIYF.

The CDR3 protein is CAWSPRQGNQPQHF. The CDR3 DNA sequence: TGTGCCTGGAGTCCCCGACAGGGCAATCAGCCCCAGCATTTT. The chain couples TRBV30 to TRBJ1-5; D possibly corresponds to TRBD1 (6 bases). The CDR3 consists of 14 residues. Trimming shortened V by 2 bases and J by 2 bases, and 10 bases separated the two germline ends. Germline V lookup: CDR1 GTSNPN, CDR2 SVGIG (reference sequence).

The J gene is TRBJ1-5, the V gene TRBV19; D ambiguous. Germline CDR1 LNHDA, CDR2 SQIVND (reference sequence). Trimming cost V 3 bases and J 3 bases, with 15 bases left between them. The CDR3 loop spans 16 amino acids. CDR3 amino acids: CASSIWAQGNNQPQHF. The CDR3 DNA reads TGTGCCAGTAGTATTTGGGCCCAAGGTAACAATCAGCCCCAGCATTTT.

The V call is TRBV7-6, the J call TRBJ1-4, with D hard to call. From germline, CDR1 is SGHVS and CDR2 FNYEAQ. The CDR3 has 17 residues. V was pared by 2 bases and J by 3 bases, with 16 bases between. This CDR3 reads CASSLRSGIEANEKLFF. In DNA form, the CDR3 reads TGTGCCAGCAGCTTAAGGTCGGGGATCGAAGCTAATGAAAAACTGTTTTTT.

The CDR3 DNA reads TGCAGCGTTGCAGCAGGGGGCGTTACCGGGGAGCTGTTTTTT. It specifies CSVAAGGVTGELFF. The chain carries TRBV29-1 and TRBJ2-2; TRBD1 matches 8 bases. The CDR3 extends over 14 amino acids. Germline values: CDR1 SQVTM, CDR2 ANQGSEA. V shed 4 bases and J 5 bases; nucleotides not matched to a gene: 6.

The chain recombines TRBV5-1 with TRBJ2-7; 8 nucleotides match TRBD1. The CDR3 is 13 residues long. Per germline, CDR1 SGHRS and CDR2 YFSETQ. J lost 3 bases, V lost 4 bases, and 3 bases had no gene match. CDR3 residues: CASSPDRDYEQYF. In DNA form, the CDR3 reads TGCGCCAGCAGCCCGGACAGGGACTACGAGCAGTACTTC.

This chain links TRBV3-1 (or the pseudogene TRBV3-2) with TRBJ2-1, with 8 positions matching TRBD2. Germline CDR1 is LGHDT and CDR2 is YNNKEL (reference sequence). Losses at the gene ends were 5 bases for V and 9 bases for J; bases not matched to a gene: 9. The CDR3 spans 14 residues. The CDR3 DNA follows: TGTGCCAGCAGCGTTTCCGGGGGGGCTGTTGAGCAGTTCTTC. Protein sequence: CASSVSGGAVEQFF.

The chain recombines TRBV11-2 with TRBJ2-7, with 9 bases fitting TRBD1. Germline V gives CDR1 SGHAT, CDR2 FQNNGV. The CDR3 is made up of 15 amino acids. V lost 1 base to trimming and J lost 4 bases; unmatched junction nucleotides: 5. CDR3 protein: CASSLAGQGPYEQYF. The CDR3 region has the DNA TGTGCCAGCAGCTTAGCGGGACAGGGTCCGTACGAGCAGTACTTC.

V is TRBV3-1 (or the pseudogene TRBV3-2) and J is TRBJ2-7; 9 bases fit TRBD1. CDR3 length: 15 residues. Trimming took 1 base from V and 6 from J; bases not matched to a gene: 7. Germline CDR1 is LGHDT and CDR2 is YNNKEL (reference sequence). The CDR3 sequence: CASSQGRDRVFEQYF. For the CDR3, the DNA is TGTGCCAGCAGCCAAGGCCGGGACAGGGTTTTCGAGCAGTACTTC.

This chain uses TRBV28 with TRBJ1-6; D perhaps matches TRBD1 (5 bases). From germline, CDR1 is MDHEN and CDR2 SYDVKM. V gave up 5 bases and J gave up 11 bases, with 10 bases separating them. CDR3 length: 12 residues. The CDR3 here is CASSGGNAPLHF. The CDR3 nucleotides are TGTGCCAGCAGTGGGGGGAATGCACCCCTCCACTTT.

By sample share, this clone is medium-sized. The chain links TRBV9 to TRBJ2-1, with TRBD2 matching 8 bases. In germline, CDR1 is SGDLS, CDR2 YYNGEE. Trimming removed 6 bases from V and 5 bases from J; junction bases left unmatched: 1. The CDR3 contains 12 residues. The CDR3 coding sequence is TGTGCCAGCAATAGCGGGGACAATGAGCAGTTCTTC. Translated, it gives CASNSGDNEQFF. Complete variable domain (other parts from reference TRBV9 and TRBJ2-1): DSGVTQTPKHLITATGQRVTLRCSPRSGDLSVYWYQQSLDQGLQFLIQYYNGEERAKGNILERFSAQQFPDLHSELNLSSLELGDSALYFCASNSGDNEQFFGPGTRLTVL.

This chain links TRBV18 with TRBJ2-7, with a weak D call TRBD1 (6 bases). V lost 3 bases, J lost 0 bases, and 9 bases lay in between. This CDR3 has 14 residues. The V gene's germline CDR1 is KGHSH and CDR2 LQKENI. CDR3 coding DNA: TGTGCCAGCTCACCCCGGGACAACTCCTACGAGCAGTACTTC. Protein: CASSPRDNSYEQYF.

A few counts support this clone. This chain joins TRBV19 and TRBJ2-1; possibly TRBD2 for D (6 bases). Per germline, CDR1 LNHDA and CDR2 SQIVND (reference sequence). V lost 10 bases, J lost 0 bases, and 13 bases lay in between. The CDR3 covers 14 residues. The CDR3 bases are TGTGCCACCCGGGACTCACTCTCCTACAATGAGCAGTTCTTC. Translated: CATRDSLSYNEQFF. Looking up the rest from reference TRBV19 and TRBJ2-1 gives the full variable domain: DGGITQSPKYLFRKEGQNVTLSCEQNLNHDAMYWYRQDPGQGLRLIYYSQIVNDFQKGDIAEGYSVSREKKESFPLTVTSAQKNPTAFYLCATRDSLSYNEQFFGPGTRLTVL.

This sequence joins TRBV30 and TRBJ2-3; 13 bases agree with TRBD2. The CDR3 has 15 residues. V was pared by 5 bases and J by 4 bases, with 6 bases of the junction left unmatched. From germline, CDR1 is GTSNPN and CDR2 SVGIG (reference sequence). The CDR3 region is CAWAGLAGDADTQYF. CDR3 nucleotides: TGTGCCTGGGCCGGACTAGCGGGGGATGCAGATACGCAGTATTTT.

The chain employs TRBV12-3 or TRBV12-4 and TRBJ1-3; D perhaps matches TRBD1 (6 bases). Trimming took off 6 bases at V and 8 bases at J, with 14 bases between the two ends. This CDR3 has 13 amino acids. The CDR3 here is CASRDSNEDTIYF. Written as DNA, the CDR3 is TGTGCCAGCAGGGACAGTAACGAAGACACCATATATTTT.

This clone has a single count. The gene calls are TRBV4-3 and TRBJ2-1; 8 bases align to TRBD2. Germline CDR1 LGHNA, CDR2 YSLEER. The CDR3 spans 18 residues. With V trimmed by 0 bases and J by 4 bases, 11 bases remained unmatched. This CDR3 is CASSQDAGGAIQYNEQFF. DNA for the CDR3: TGCGCCAGCAGCCAAGATGCGGGGGGCGCAATACAGTACAATGAGCAGTTCTTC.

This clone was detected ten times or more. The genes are TRBV6-4 and TRBJ2-7; 9 nucleotides agree with TRBD1. The CDR3 covers 13 residues. In germline, CDR1 is MRHNA, CDR2 SNTAGT. V dropped 5 bases and J dropped 7; count of bases not matched to a gene: 6. For the CDR3, the DNA is TGTGCCAGCAGTAAGGACAGGGGCTTAGAGCAGTACTTC. Encoded protein: CASSKDRGLEQYF.

The V gene is TRBV12-3 or TRBV12-4, the J gene TRBJ1-5, with D possibly matching TRBD1 (5 bases). V lost 8 bases to trimming and J lost 3 bases, with 11 bases between them. This CDR3 comprises 13 residues. Written as DNA, the CDR3 is TGTGCCAGCGGCAGGGATGCCAATCAGCCCCAGCATTTT. Translating gives CASGRDANQPQHF.

The V call is TRBV28, the J call TRBJ1-2; 9 bases align to TRBD1. Germline V lookup: CDR1 MDHEN, CDR2 SYDVKM. The CDR3 is 14 residues long. Trimming cost V 7 bases and J 5 bases; bases outside gene matches: 8. DNA of the CDR3: TGTGCCAGCACTGTGTACGGACAGGGGTATGGCTACACCTTC. Translation: CASTVYGQGYGYTF.